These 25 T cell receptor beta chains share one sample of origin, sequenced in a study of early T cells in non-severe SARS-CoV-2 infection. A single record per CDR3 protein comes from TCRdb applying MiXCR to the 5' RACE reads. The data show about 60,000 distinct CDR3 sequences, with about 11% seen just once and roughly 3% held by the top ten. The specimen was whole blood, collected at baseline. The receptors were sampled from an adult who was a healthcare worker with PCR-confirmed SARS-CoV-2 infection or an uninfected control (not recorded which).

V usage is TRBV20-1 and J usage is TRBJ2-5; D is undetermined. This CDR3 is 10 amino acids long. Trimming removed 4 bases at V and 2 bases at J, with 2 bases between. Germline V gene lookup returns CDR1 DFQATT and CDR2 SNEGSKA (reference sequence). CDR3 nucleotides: TGCAGTGCTACGCAAGAGACCCAGTACTTC. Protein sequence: CSATQETQYF.

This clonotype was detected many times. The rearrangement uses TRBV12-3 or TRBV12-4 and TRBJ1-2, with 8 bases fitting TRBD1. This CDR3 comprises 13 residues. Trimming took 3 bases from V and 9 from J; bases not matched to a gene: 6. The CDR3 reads CASSFRQGSRYTF. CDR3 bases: TGTGCCAGCAGTTTTCGACAGGGGTCTCGCTACACCTTC.

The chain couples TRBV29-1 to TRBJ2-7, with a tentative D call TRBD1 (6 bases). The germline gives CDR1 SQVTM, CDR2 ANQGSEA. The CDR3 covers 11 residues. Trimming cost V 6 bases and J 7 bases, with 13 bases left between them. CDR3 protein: CSVPQGSEQYF. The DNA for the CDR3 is TGCAGCGTACCTCAGGGGAGTGAGCAGTACTTC.

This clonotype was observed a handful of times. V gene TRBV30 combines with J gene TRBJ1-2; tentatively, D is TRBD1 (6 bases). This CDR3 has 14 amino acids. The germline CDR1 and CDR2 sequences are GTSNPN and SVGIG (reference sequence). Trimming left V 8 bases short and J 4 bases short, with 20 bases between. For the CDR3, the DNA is TGTGCCCGAACATCGGACAGCGGCGCCTATGGCTACACCTTC. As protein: CARTSDSGAYGYTF.

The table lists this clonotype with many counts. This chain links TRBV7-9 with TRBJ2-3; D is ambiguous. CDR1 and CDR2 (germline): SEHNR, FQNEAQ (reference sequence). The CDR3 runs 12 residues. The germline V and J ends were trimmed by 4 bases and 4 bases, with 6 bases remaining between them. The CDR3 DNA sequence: TGTGCCAGCAGCTCCACGGCAGATACGCAGTATTTT. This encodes CASSSTADTQYF.

This chain's CDR3 is CASSPRKGSISYSGNTIYF. The CDR3 bases are TGTGCCAGCAGCCCTAGGAAAGGCTCAATCTCCTACTCTGGAAACACCATATATTTT. This chain uses TRBV5-6 with TRBJ1-3; no clear D. The germline CDR1 and CDR2 sequences are SGHDT and YYEEEE. V was clipped by 4 bases and J by 0 bases, with 23 bases between them. CDR3 length: 19 residues.

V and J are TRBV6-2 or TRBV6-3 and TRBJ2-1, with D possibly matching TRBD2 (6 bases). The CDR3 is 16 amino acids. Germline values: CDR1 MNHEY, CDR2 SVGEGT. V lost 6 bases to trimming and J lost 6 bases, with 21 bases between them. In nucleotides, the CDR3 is TGTGCCAGCAGCCCGCCCCGACGGGCCGGGGGCAATGAGCAGTTCTTC. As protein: CASSPPRRAGGNEQFF.

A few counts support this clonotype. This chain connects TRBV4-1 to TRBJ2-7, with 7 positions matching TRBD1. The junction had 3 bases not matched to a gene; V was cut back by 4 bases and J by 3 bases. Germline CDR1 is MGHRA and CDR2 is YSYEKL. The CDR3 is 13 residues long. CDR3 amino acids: CASSPGTDYEQYF. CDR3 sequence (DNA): TGCGCCAGCAGCCCCGGGACAGACTACGAGCAGTACTTC.

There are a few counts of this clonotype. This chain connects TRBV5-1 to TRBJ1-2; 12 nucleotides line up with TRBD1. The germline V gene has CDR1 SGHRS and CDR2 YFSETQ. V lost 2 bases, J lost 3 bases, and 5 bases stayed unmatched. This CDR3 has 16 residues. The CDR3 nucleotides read TGCGCCAGCAGCTTTTCCGGGACAGGGGGCGACTATGGCTACACCTTC. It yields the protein CASSFSGTGGDYGYTF.

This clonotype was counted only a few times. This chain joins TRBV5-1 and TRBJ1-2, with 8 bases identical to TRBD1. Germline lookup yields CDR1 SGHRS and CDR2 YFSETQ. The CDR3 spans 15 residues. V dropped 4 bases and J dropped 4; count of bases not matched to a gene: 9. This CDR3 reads CASSREGQVFYGYTF. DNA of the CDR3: TGCGCCAGCAGCAGAGAGGGACAGGTGTTCTATGGCTACACCTTC.

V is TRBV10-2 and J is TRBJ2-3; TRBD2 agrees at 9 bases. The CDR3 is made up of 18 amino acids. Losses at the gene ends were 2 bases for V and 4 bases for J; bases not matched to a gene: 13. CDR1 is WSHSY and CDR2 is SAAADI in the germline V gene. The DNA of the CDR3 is TGCGCCAGCAGTGAGGTCAAATTTGCGGGAGGGGGACCAGATACGCAGTATTTT. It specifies CASSEVKFAGGGPDTQYF.

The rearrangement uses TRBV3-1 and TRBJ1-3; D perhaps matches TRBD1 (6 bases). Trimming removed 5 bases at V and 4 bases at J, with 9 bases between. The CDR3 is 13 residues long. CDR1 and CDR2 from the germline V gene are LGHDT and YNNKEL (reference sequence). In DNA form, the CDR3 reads TGTGCCAGCAGCTCGACAGGCGGAAACACCATATATTTT. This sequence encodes CASSSTGGNTIYF.

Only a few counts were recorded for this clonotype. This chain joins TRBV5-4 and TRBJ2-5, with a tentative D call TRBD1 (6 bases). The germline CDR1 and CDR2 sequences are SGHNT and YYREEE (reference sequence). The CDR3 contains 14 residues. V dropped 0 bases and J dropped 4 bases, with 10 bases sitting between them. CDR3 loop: CASSLVGRGETQYF. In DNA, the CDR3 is TGTGCCAGCAGCTTGGTGGGCAGGGGAGAGACCCAGTACTTC.

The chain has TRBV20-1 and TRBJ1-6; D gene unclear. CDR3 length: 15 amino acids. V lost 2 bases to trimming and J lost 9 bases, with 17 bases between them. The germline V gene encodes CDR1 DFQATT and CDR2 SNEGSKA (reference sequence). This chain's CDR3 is CSARTSETGASPLHF. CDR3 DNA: TGCAGTGCTAGAACCTCCGAGACGGGTGCTTCACCCCTCCACTTT.

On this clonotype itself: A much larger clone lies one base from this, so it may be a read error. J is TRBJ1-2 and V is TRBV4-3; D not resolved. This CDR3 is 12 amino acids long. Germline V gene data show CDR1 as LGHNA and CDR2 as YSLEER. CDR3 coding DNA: TGCGCCAGCAGTGACGGAACCTATGACTACACCTTC. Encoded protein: CASSDGTYDYTF.

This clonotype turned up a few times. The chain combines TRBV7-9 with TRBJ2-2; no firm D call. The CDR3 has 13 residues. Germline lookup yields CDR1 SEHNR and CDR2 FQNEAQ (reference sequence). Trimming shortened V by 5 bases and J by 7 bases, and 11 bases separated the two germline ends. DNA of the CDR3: TGTGCCAGCAGCCCCAAGTCTGGCGGGGAGCTGTTTTTT. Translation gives CASSPKSGGELFF.

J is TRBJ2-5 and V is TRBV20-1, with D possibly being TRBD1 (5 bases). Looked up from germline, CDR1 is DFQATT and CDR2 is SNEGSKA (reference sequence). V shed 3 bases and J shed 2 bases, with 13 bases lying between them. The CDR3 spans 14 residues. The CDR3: CSARIPGLQETQYF. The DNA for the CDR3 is TGCAGTGCTAGGATCCCAGGGTTACAAGAGACCCAGTACTTC.

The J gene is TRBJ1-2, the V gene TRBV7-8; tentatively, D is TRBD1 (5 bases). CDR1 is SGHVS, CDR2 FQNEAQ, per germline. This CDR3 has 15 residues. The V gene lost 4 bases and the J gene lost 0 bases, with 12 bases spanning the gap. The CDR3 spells CASSWRGLSNYGYTF. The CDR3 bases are TGTGCCAGCAGCTGGAGGGGTCTTTCTAACTATGGCTACACCTTC.

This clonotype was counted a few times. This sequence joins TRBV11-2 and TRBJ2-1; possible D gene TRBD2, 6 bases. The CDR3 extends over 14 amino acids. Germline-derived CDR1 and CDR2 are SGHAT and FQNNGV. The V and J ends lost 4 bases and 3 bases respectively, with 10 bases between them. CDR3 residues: CASSSGRNYNEQFF. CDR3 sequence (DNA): TGTGCCAGCAGCTCAGGGAGGAACTACAATGAGCAGTTCTTC.

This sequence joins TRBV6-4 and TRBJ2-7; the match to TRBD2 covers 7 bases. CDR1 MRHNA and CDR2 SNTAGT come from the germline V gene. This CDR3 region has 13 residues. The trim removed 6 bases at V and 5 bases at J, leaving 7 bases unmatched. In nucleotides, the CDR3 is TGTGCCAGCAGAGGGAGGGGTACCCACGAGCAGTACTTC. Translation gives CASRGRGTHEQYF.

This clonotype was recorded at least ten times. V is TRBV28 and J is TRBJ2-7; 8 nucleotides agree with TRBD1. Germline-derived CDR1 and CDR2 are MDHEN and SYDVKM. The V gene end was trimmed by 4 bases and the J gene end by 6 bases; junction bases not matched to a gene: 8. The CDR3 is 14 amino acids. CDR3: CASSSGQGYSEQYF. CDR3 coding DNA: TGTGCCAGCAGTTCAGGACAGGGCTACTCCGAGCAGTACTTC.

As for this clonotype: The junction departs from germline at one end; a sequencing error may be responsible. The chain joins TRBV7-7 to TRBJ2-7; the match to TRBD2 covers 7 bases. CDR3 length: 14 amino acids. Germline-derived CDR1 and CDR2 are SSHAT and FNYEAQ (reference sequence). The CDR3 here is CASSPSDGGYEQYF. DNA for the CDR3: TGTGCTAGCAGCCCATCAGACGGGGGGTACGAGCAGTACTTC. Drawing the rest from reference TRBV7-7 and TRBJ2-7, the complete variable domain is GAGVSQSPRYKVTKRGQDVTLRCDPISSHATLYWYQQALGQGPEFLTYFNYEAQPDKSGLPSDRFSAERPEGSISTLTIQRTEQRDSAMYRCASSPSDGGYEQYFGPGTRLTVT.

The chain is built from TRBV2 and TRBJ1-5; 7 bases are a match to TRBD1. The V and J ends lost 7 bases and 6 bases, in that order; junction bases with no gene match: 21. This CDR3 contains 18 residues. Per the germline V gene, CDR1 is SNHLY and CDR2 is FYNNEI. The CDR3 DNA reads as TGTGCCAGCACAGCCGTTACTTCAGGGGGGAGAGTAGTTCAGCCCCAGCATTTT. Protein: CASTAVTSGGRVVQPQHF.

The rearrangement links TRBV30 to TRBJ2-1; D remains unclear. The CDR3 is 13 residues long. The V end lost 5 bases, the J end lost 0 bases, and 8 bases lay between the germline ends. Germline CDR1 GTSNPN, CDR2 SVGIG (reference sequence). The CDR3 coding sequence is TGTGCCTGGGCATCGAGCTCCTACAATGAGCAGTTCTTC. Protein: CAWASSSYNEQFF.

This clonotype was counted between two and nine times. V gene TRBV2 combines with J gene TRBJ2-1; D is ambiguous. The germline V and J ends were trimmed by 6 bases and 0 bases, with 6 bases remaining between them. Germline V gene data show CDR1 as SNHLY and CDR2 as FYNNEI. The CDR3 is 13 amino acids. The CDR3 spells CASRGSSYNEQFF. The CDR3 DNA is TGTGCCAGCAGAGGTAGCTCCTACAATGAGCAGTTCTTC.